This is a list of T cell receptor beta chains from one sample in a study of T cells after yellow fever vaccination. One entry per CDR3 protein, called by TCRdb with MiXCR from the 5' RACE reads. The sample shows 300,000 to 350,000 distinct CDR3 sequences, roughly 4% of them seen only once. The input for sequencing was PBMCs, taken 5 days after the yellow fever booster vaccination. The origin of the receptors is a man aged 18-30 years who received the YFV17D yellow fever vaccine. Both conserved end residues are part of each CDR3. A D gene is named only where the DNA matches it firmly. For some rows the clone size is stated as once, few or many, or as a class when expanded; others skip it.

TRBD1 | TRBJ2-7 | NA | TRBV5-1 | CASSLAFGTGSEQYF | TGCGCCAGCAGCTTGGCCTTCGGGACAGGGAGCGAGCAGTACTTC
NA | TRBJ2-5 | few | TRBV5-1 | CASSEGTAFQETQYF | TGCGCCAGCAGTGAGGGGACGGCCTTTCAAGAGACCCAGTACTTC
NA | TRBJ2-1 | many | TRBV6-1 | CASSNKYNEQFF | TGTGCCAGCAGTAACAAATACAATGAGCAGTTCTTC
TRBD1 | TRBJ1-5 | few | TRBV19 | CASSIDRNRGQPQHF | TGTGCCAGTAGTATAGATAGGAACAGGGGTCAGCCCCAGCATTTT
NA | TRBJ2-5 | NA | TRBV4-1 | CASSQAGAGPRETQYF | TGCGCCAGCAGCCAAGCTGGGGCGGGGCCCAGGGAGACCCAGTACTTC
TRBD1 | TRBJ2-7 | few | TRBV6-7 | CASTSGTGPPYEQYF | TGTGCCAGCACATCCGGGACAGGGCCCCCCTACGAGCAGTACTTC
TRBD2 | TRBJ2-3 | few | TRBV9 | CASSVASGGGDTQYF | TGTGCCAGCAGCGTAGCTAGCGGGGGTGGAGATACGCAGTATTTT
NA | TRBJ1-1 | NA | TRBV5-1 | CASSLTGFEAFF | TGCGCCAGCAGCTTGACAGGGTTTGAAGCTTTCTTT
NA | TRBJ1-2 | many | TRBV9 | CASSVEQGWGYTF | TGTGCCAGCAGCGTAGAACAGGGTTGGGGCTACACCTTC
NA | TRBJ1-1 | many | TRBV12-3/TRBV12-4 | CASSPRTDPGTEAFF | TGTGCCAGCAGTCCCCGGACGGATCCGGGAACTGAAGCTTTCTTT
NA | TRBJ1-3 | NA | TRBV11-2 | CASSRGATGNTIYF | TGTGCCAGCAGCCGGGGGGCCACTGGAAACACCATATATTTT
NA | TRBJ1-6 | NA | TRBV5-6 | CASSLKSLPGSVHF | TGTGCCAGCAGCTTGAAAAGTTTACCAGGGTCAGTCCACTTT
TRBD1 | TRBJ1-4 | NA | TRBV4-3 | CASSQRVTGEYEKLFF | TGCGCCAGCAGCCAAAGGGTGACAGGGGAGTATGAAAAACTGTTTTTT
NA | TRBJ2-7 | NA | TRBV20-1 | CSAVRVYEQYF | TGCAGTGCTGTCAGGGTTTACGAGCAGTACTTC
NA | TRBJ1-1 | many | TRBV7-3 | CASSLQGGDTEAFF | TGTGCCAGCAGCTTACAGGGAGGGGACACTGAAGCTTTCTTT
NA | TRBJ1-6 | NA | TRBV20-1 | CSARRGAGNSPLHF | TGCAGTGCTAGACGGGGGGCCGGGAATTCACCCCTCCACTTT
NA | TRBJ2-5 | NA | TRBV5-1 | CASSLWQGMEETQYF | TGCGCCAGCAGCTTGTGGCAGGGAATGGAAGAGACCCAGTACTTC
TRBD2 | TRBJ2-3 | many | TRBV11-2 | CASSQTVVSGGRTDTQYF | TGTGCCAGCAGCCAGACCGTCGTTAGCGGGGGTCGCACAGATACGCAGTATTTT
TRBD2 | TRBJ2-6 | NA | TRBV10-3 | CAISEGTSGGSGANVLTF | TGTGCCATCAGTGAGGGGACTAGCGGGGGGAGTGGGGCCAACGTCCTGACTTTC
NA | TRBJ2-2 | NA | TRBV5-5 | CASSLGADILENTGELFF | TGTGCCAGCAGCTTGGGGGCAGACATACTAGAGAACACCGGGGAGCTGTTTTTT
NA | TRBJ1-3 | many | TRBV12-3/TRBV12-4 | CASSTGSGNTIYF | TGTGCCAGCAGTACAGGCTCTGGAAACACCATATATTTT
TRBD2 | TRBJ2-3 | many | TRBV3-1 | CASTEGEAGRGSTDTQYF | TGTGCCAGCACGGAAGGGGAAGCAGGGCGGGGGAGCACAGATACGCAGTATTTT
NA | TRBJ2-7 | few | TRBV15 | CATSRGSGSEQYF | TGTGCCACCAGCAGAGGGAGTGGGAGCGAGCAGTACTTC
NA | TRBJ2-2 | many | TRBV20-1 | CSAASGRTGELFF | TGCAGTGCTGCAAGCGGCCGCACCGGGGAGCTGTTTTTT
NA | TRBJ1-3 | few | TRBV9 | CASKRDTGGNTIYF | TGTGCCAGCAAAAGGGACACCGGAGGAAACACCATATATTTT
NA | TRBJ1-4 | few | TRBV27 | CASSLFRAENNEKLFF | TGTGCCAGCAGTTTATTCCGGGCGGAGAATAATGAAAAACTGTTTTTT
TRBD2 | TRBJ2-3 | few | TRBV7-2 | CASSLVPGGSTDTQYF | TGTGCCAGCAGCTTAGTACCGGGGGGGAGCACAGATACGCAGTATTTT
NA | TRBJ2-3 | many | TRBV3-1 | CASGGRGTDTQYF | TGTGCCAGCGGGGGTCGTGGCACAGATACGCAGTATTTT
NA | TRBJ2-4 | few | TRBV12-3/TRBV12-4 | CASTRTQGLAKNIQYF | TGTGCCAGCACCCGGACACAAGGCCTAGCCAAAAACATTCAGTACTTC